Below, 6 T cell receptor beta chains from the same sample are listed, as sequenced in a study of low-dose radiotherapy and immunotherapy resistance in tumors. Regarding time point: after trial treatment. The treatment denotes: LDRT plus nivolumab, ipilimumab, low-dose cyclophosphamide and aspirin (RACIN trial). With TRAV- and TRBV-specific primers, first-strand cDNA was made, covering the alpha and beta chains. Over approximately 20 PCR cycles, TCRs were amplified from a constant-region primer and V-primer adapter. TCRdb fed the reads into MiXCR, producing one record per CDR3 protein. The table has almost 45,000 distinct CDR3 sequences, less than 30% seen once. The input for sequencing was PBMCs, taken after low-dose radiotherapy plus immunotherapy. These receptors all come from a male donor with prostate cancer.

Points on this clonotype: A far larger clone lies a single base away; this is likely a read error. For the CDR3, the DNA is TGTGCCAGCAGTGAGGTCTTCGGACTAGCGGGAGGGCCGGGTGAGCAGATCTTC. Its protein product is CASSEVFGLAGGPGEQIF. This chain joins TRBV13 and TRBJ2-1; TRBD2 matches 15 bases. The CDR3 consists of 18 residues. Germline assignment: CDR1 PRHDT and CDR2 FYEKMQ (reference sequence). Using reference TRBV13 and TRBJ2-1 for the parts outside the CDR3, the full variable domain is AAGVIQSPRHLIKEKRETATLKCYPIPRHDTVYWYQQGPGQDPQFLISFYEKMQSDKGSIPDRFSAQQFSDYHSELNMSSLELGDSALYFCASSEVFGLAGGPGEQIFGPGTRLTVL.

This clonotype was seen at least ten times. The CDR3: CAWAGLLGTEAFF. The CDR3, as DNA: TGTGCCTGGGCCGGGCTTTTGGGGACTGAAGCTTTCTTT. The chain carries TRBV30 and TRBJ1-1; D is uncertain. V was trimmed by 5 bases and J by 5 bases, leaving 15 bases between them. Looked up from germline, CDR1 is GTSNPN and CDR2 is SVGIG (reference sequence). This CDR3 comprises 13 residues.

This clonotype came up a few times. The V gene is TRBV9, the J gene TRBJ2-7; the D is unclear. V lost 0 bases and J lost 3, with 7 bases in between. Germline V CDR1 and CDR2: SGDLS, YYNGEE. The CDR3 has 13 residues. The CDR3 coding sequence is TGTGCCAGCAGCGTAGCTGGAGACTACGAGCAGTACTTC. Its translation: CASSVAGDYEQYF.

This clonotype appeared many times. The chain recombines TRBV4-1 with TRBJ2-5, with D perhaps assigned TRBD1 or TRBD2 (5 bases each). CDR3 length: 15 amino acids. The V end was cut by 4 bases, the J end by 5 bases, with 17 bases between. Germline-derived CDR1 and CDR2 are MGHRA and YSYEKL. CDR3 amino acids: CASSPPGTTQETQYF. CDR3 nucleotide sequence: TGCGCCAGCAGCCCGCCGGGGACGACCCAGGAGACCCAGTACTTC.

This clonotype was counted many times. V usage is TRBV18 and J usage is TRBJ1-1; D ambiguous. This CDR3 contains 13 residues. V lost 5 bases and J 1 base, leaving 8 bases between the germline ends. Germline assignment: CDR1 KGHSH and CDR2 LQKENI. The CDR3 region has the DNA TGTGCCAGCTCAGTACAGAGGAACACTGAAGCTTTCTTT. Residues: CASSVQRNTEAFF.

As regards this clonotype: A far larger clone is just one base off, so this is likely a read error. Here the CDR3 DNA reads TGTGCCAGCTCCCCGGACAGGGCTTACAATGAGCAGTACTTC. It is translated as CASSPDRAYNEQYF. V is TRBV2 and J is TRBJ2-7; 8 positions agree with TRBD1. The CDR3 covers 14 residues. Trimming removed 8 bases from V and 7 bases from J; junction bases left unmatched: 13. Germline lookup yields CDR1 SNHLY and CDR2 FYNNEI. The whole variable domain, filled in from reference TRBV2 and TRBJ2-7, reads EPEVTQTPSHQVTQMGQEVILRCVPISNHLYFYWYRQILGQKVEFLVSFYNNEISEKSEIFDDQFSVERPDGSNFTLKIRSTKLEDSAMYFCASSPDRAYNEQYFGPGTRLTVT.